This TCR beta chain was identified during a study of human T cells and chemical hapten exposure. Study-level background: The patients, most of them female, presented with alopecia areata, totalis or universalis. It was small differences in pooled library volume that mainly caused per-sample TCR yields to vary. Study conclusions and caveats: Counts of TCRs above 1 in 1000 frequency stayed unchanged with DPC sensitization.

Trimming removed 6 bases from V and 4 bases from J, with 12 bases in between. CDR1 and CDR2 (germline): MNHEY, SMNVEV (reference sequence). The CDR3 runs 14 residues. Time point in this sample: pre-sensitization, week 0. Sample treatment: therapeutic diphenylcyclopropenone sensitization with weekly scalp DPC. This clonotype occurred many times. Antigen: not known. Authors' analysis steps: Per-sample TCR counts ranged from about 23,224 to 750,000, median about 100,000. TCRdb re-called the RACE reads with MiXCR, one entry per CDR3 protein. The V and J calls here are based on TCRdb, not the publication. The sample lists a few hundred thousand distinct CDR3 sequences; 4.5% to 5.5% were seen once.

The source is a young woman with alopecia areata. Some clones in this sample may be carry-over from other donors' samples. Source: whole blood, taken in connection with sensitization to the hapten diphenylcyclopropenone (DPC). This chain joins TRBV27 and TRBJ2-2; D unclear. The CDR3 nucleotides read TGTGCCAGCAGGATCGGGCAGGCCACCGGGGAGCTGTTTTTT. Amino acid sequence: CASRIGQATGELFF.